The 5 T cell receptor beta chains presented below share a single source sample, sequenced in a study of response to subunit inactivated influenza vaccine. Via MiXCR, TCRdb re-called the RT-PCR reads, giving one row per CDR3 protein. Altogether more than 200,000 distinct CDR3 sequences are present, 9% to 15% being singletons, with the ten largest covering 7.5% to 10%. Here the sequenced sample was non-naive T cells sorted from PBMCs, taken approximately 15 days before vaccination. Receptor source: a man aged 45-60 years who received an inactivated influenza vaccine.

The gene calls are TRBV29-1 and TRBJ2-3; D unresolved. The V and J ends lost 4 bases and 0 bases respectively, with 14 bases between them. This CDR3 is 15 amino acids long. CDR1 and CDR2 from the germline V gene are SQVTM and ANQGSEA. The CDR3 spells CSVVLSSSSTDTQYF. The CDR3 DNA sequence: TGCAGCGTTGTGTTATCGTCCAGTAGCACAGATACGCAGTATTTT.

The V and J genes are TRBV10-2 and TRBJ2-1; 14 bases fit TRBD2. CDR1 is WSHSY, CDR2 SAAADI, per germline. The junction had 3 bases not matched to a gene; V was cut back by 7 bases and J by 4 bases. This CDR3 is built from 15 residues. CDR3 sequence reads: CASTRLAGGYNEQFF. CDR3 nucleotide sequence: TGCGCCAGCACCCGACTAGCGGGGGGGTACAATGAGCAGTTCTTC.

This clonotype was seen at least ten times. The chain is built from TRBV18 and TRBJ2-1; D call uncertain. The CDR3 contains 12 residues. Per germline, CDR1 KGHSH and CDR2 LQKENI. V lost 2 bases, J lost 8 bases, and 7 bases lay in between. CDR3 DNA sequence: TGTGCCAGCTCACCAGTCCGGGATGAGCAGTTCTTC. It encodes CASSPVRDEQFF.

In its sample, this clonotype was seen a few times. V gene TRBV5-5 combines with J gene TRBJ2-5; 10 nucleotides line up with TRBD2. The CDR3 covers 15 residues. V lost 0 bases to trimming and J lost 5 bases; unmatched junction nucleotides: 4. Germline values: CDR1 SGHKS, CDR2 YYEKEE (reference sequence). The CDR3 coding sequence is TGTGCCAGCAGCTTGGATCTTAGCGGGGGGGAGACCCAGTACTTC. Protein product: CASSLDLSGGETQYF.

The J gene is TRBJ2-1, the V gene TRBV6-2 or TRBV6-3, with 8 bases fitting TRBD2. From germline, CDR1 is MNHEY and CDR2 SVGEGT. Trimming cost V 2 bases and J 2 bases; bases outside gene matches: 5. This CDR3 region has 16 residues. This chain's CDR3 is CASSYAAGGAYNEQFF. CDR3 sequence (DNA): TGTGCCAGCAGTTACGCCGCCGGGGGGGCCTACAATGAGCAGTTCTTC.